These 6 T cell receptor beta chains originate from one sample sequenced in a study of regulatory T cells in long-lasting Graves disease. Specified time point: newly diagnosed GD, antithyroid drugs for less than 3 months. The TCR library was prepared using RNA isolated from PBMCs. Combining iRepertoire HTBI primers with Arm-PCR of CDR3 regions, the authors built TCR beta libraries. Via MiXCR, TCRdb re-called the multiplex PCR reads, giving one row per CDR3 protein. Of about 400,000 distinct CDR3 sequences listed, around 16% were seen once; the top ten hold 20% to 25%. These data were also reused for a study on T cells in Graves' hyperthyroidism and ophthalmopathy.

The source material was peripheral blood mononuclear cells (PBMCs), sampled at new diagnosis, from a patient treated with antithyroid drugs. These receptors were taken from a woman younger than 30 with Graves disease.

This clonotype was observed at least ten times. The CDR3: CASSPGGYEQFF. The CDR3 DNA is TGTGCCAGCTCCCCCGGGGGGTATGAGCAGTTCTTC. The rearrangement joins TRBV18 to TRBJ2-1; 7 bases agree with TRBD2. Germline V gene sequence: CDR1 KGHSH, CDR2 LQKENI. The trim removed 6 bases at V and 8 bases at J, leaving 4 bases unmatched. The CDR3 loop spans 12 amino acids. Drawing the rest from reference TRBV18 and TRBJ2-1, the complete variable domain is NAGVMQNPRHLVRRRGQEARLRCSPMKGHSHVYWYRQLPEEGLKFMVYLQKENIIDESGMPKERFSAEFPKEGPSILRIQQVVRGDSAAYFCASSPGGYEQFFGPGTRLTVL.

The sample holds many counts of this clonotype. The V and J genes are TRBV20-1 and TRBJ2-7; a possible D gene is TRBD2 (6 bases). V lost 5 bases to trimming and J lost 7 bases, with 18 bases between them. Germline values: CDR1 DFQATT, CDR2 SNEGSKA (reference sequence). The CDR3 extends over 13 amino acids. CDR3 DNA: TGCAGTGCTTCCCCCGTGGGTGGGAGGGAGCAGTACTTC. Encoded protein: CSASPVGGREQYF.

This clonotype was counted at least ten times. V usage is TRBV5-1 and J usage is TRBJ2-5; TRBD1 aligns across 8 bases. Germline trimming cut 6 bases from V and 0 bases from J; bases unmatched to any gene: 7. Germline V gene sequence: CDR1 SGHRS, CDR2 YFSETQ. CDR3 length: 15 amino acids. The CDR3 loop reads CASKPMGQDQETQYF. The CDR3 DNA reads TGCGCCAGCAAACCCATGGGACAGGACCAAGAGACCCAGTACTTC.

This rearrangement joins TRBV24-1 to TRBJ2-1, with D possibly being TRBD2 (7 bases). CDR3 size: 16 residues. Trimming removed 0 bases from V and 5 bases from J, with 13 bases in between. Germline assignment: CDR1 KGHDR and CDR2 SFDVKD. The CDR3 bases are TGTGCCACCAGTGATTTGGGGGGGGCCGACGACAATGAGCAGTTCTTC. Encoded protein: CATSDLGGADDNEQFF.

The CDR3 DNA is TGCGCCAGCAGCCCAGGCGGGTTCTCTGGAAACACCATATATTTT. Translating it yields CASSPGGFSGNTIYF. The V call is TRBV5-1, the J call TRBJ1-3; D remains unclear. In germline, CDR1 is SGHRS, CDR2 YFSETQ. The CDR3 spans 15 residues. V lost 4 bases and J lost 0, with 11 bases in between.

This clonotype was seen many times. The chain is built from TRBV7-2 and TRBJ1-2; D uncertain. Trimming removed 5 bases at V and 2 bases at J, with 9 bases between. Germline CDR1 is SGHTA and CDR2 is FQGNSA. The CDR3 is made up of 13 amino acids. Written as DNA, the CDR3 is TGTGCCAGCAGCCCGAGTGGGAACTATGGCTACACCTTC. It yields the protein CASSPSGNYGYTF.